A selection of T cell receptor beta chains follows, all from one sample in a study of vaccination and CD4 T cells after COVID-19. TCRdb used MiXCR to reprocess the PCR reads, holding one entry per CDR3 protein. The sample gives more than 10,000 distinct CDR3 sequences, around three fifths of which show up once; roughly 13% is in the top ten. Their antigens remain unidentified. Sequenced sample: CD4+ T cells from blood, cultured in vitro. The source of these receptors is a human donor who had recovered from COVID-19. CDR3s include the opening cysteine and the closing phenylalanine or tryptophan. D genes are given only for firm matches. Where a row states a size, it is once, few, many or the class of an expanded clone; other rows omit it.

TRBD1	TRBV29-1	TRBJ2-7	few	TGCAGCGTCTCCGGGACAGGAACGGAAGAGCAGTACTTC	CSVSGTGTEEQYF
TRBD2	TRBV7-3	TRBJ2-2	-	TGTGCCAGCAGCTTGGGACTAGAGGGCGGGGAGCTGTTTTTT	CASSLGLEGGELFF
TRBD2	TRBV11-2	TRBJ2-2	-	TGTGCCAGCAGCTTAGAGCGGGAGACCGGGGAGCTGTTTTTT	CASSLERETGELFF
TRBD1	TRBV27	TRBJ1-2	few	TGTGCCAGCAGTGGGACAGTTAACTATGGCTACACCTTC	CASSGTVNYGYTF
-	TRBV19	TRBJ2-7	-	TGTGCCAGTAGTATATCGGTCAACTCCTACGAGCAGTACTTC	CASSISVNSYEQYF
-	TRBV7-3	TRBJ1-2	-	TGTGCCAGCAGCTTTGGGACGGCAAATGGCTACACCTTC	CASSFGTANGYTF
-	TRBV6-1	TRBJ1-2	few	TGTGCCAGCAGTGAAGCCGGTACAGCCTATGGCTACACCTTC	CASSEAGTAYGYTF
TRBD1	TRBV25-1	TRBJ2-2	-	TGTGCCAGCTCTAATCCCCAGGGCAGGGGGCCCGCCGGGGAGCTGTTTTTT	CASSNPQGRGPAGELFF
-	TRBV12-3/TRBV12-4	TRBJ2-3	-	TGTGCCAGCAGTTTAGATATGACACCCAGCAATACGCAGTATTTT	CASSLDMTPSNTQYF
TRBD2	TRBV11-2	TRBJ2-5	few	TGTGCCAGCAGCTTTGGACTAGCGGAGACCCAGTACTTC	CASSFGLAETQYF
-	TRBV7-9	TRBJ2-2	-	TGTGCCAGCAGCTTATGGACTACTAGCGGGGAGCTGTTTTTT	CASSLWTTSGELFF
TRBD2	TRBV6-1	TRBJ2-3	-	TGTGCCAGCGTGGGACTAGCGGGAGCAACAGATACGCAGTATTTT	CASVGLAGATDTQYF
TRBD1	TRBV2	TRBJ2-1	-	TGTGCCAGCTATGGACAGGGGGGGAATGAGCAGTTCTTC	CASYGQGGNEQFF
-	TRBV6-4	TRBJ2-2	-	TGTGCCAGCAGTGAGACTAGCACCGGGGAGCTGTTTTTT	CASSETSTGELFF
TRBD2	TRBV7-2	TRBJ2-5	-	TGTGCCAGCAGCTTCCTAGCGGAGAACAAAGAGACCCAGTACTTC	CASSFLAENKETQYF
-	TRBV21-1	TRBJ2-7	-	TGTGCCAGCAAGGTGAACGGGGACAGGGGATTAAGATCCTACGAGCAGTACTTC	CASKVNGDRGLRSYEQYF
TRBD1	TRBV7-2	TRBJ1-1	-	TGTGCCAGCAGCCATGGGGGACAGGGATCGGAAGCTTTCTTT	CASSHGGQGSEAFF
-	TRBV7-2	TRBJ2-3	few	TGTGCCAGCAGCTTTGTCGCAGATACGCAGTATTTT	CASSFVADTQYF
-	TRBV2	TRBJ2-3	few	TGTGCCAGCAGTGACGAGGCAGATACGCAGTATTTT	CASSDEADTQYF
-	TRBV6-1	TRBJ1-4	-	TGTGCCAGCCGACCGGGGGGAACTAATGAAAAACTGTTTTTT	CASRPGGTNEKLFF
-	TRBV11-2	TRBJ2-3	-	TGTGCCAGCAGCTACCTGGGACTCTCCACAGATACGCAGTATTTT	CASSYLGLSTDTQYF
-	TRBV12-3/TRBV12-4	TRBJ2-3	-	TGTGCCAGCAGTCTCCGCACGGATACGCAGTATTTT	CASSLRTDTQYF
-	TRBV19	TRBJ2-5	-	TGTGCCAGTAGCTTCCTACAGCAAGAGACCCAGTACTTC	CASSFLQQETQYF
TRBD2	TRBV20-1	TRBJ2-5	-	TGCAGTGCTACCGGGACTATCACACAAGAGACCCAGTACTTC	CSATGTITQETQYF
-	TRBV6-5	TRBJ1-6	few	TGTGCCAGCAGTTACGATGGGGAGGGAGGATCACCCCTCCACTTT	CASSYDGEGGSPLHF
TRBD2	TRBV20-1	TRBJ2-2	-	TGCAGTGCTGGCCTCAGCGGGAGGAATACCGGGGAGCTGTTTTTT	CSAGLSGRNTGELFF
-	TRBV20-1	TRBJ2-3	-	TGCAGTGCTATCGTCGGGGTAGCGAGTTCAGATACGCAGTATTTT	CSAIVGVASSDTQYF
TRBD2	TRBV15	TRBJ2-3	-	TGTGCCACCAGCAGAGGGACTAGCGGAGACCTTAGCGCAGATACGCAGTATTTT	CATSRGTSGDLSADTQYF
-	TRBV7-2	TRBJ1-6	-	TGTGCCAGCAGTCCACAGAGCTATCTTAATTCACCCCTCCACTTT	CASSPQSYLNSPLHF
TRBD1	TRBV18	TRBJ2-2	few	TGTGCCAGCTCACGTGGACAGGCCACCGGGGAGCTGTTTTTT	CASSRGQATGELFF
-	TRBV5-4	TRBJ1-2	-	TGTGCCAGCAGCTTGCAGGGCCAAGTCTATGGCTACACCTTC	CASSLQGQVYGYTF
TRBD2	TRBV18	TRBJ2-7	few	TGTGCCAGCTCACCCCCAAGTGGTAGCGGGGCTATCGAGCAGTACTTC	CASSPPSGSGAIEQYF
TRBD2	TRBV20-1	TRBJ2-3	-	TGCAGTGCTTTGCGCCAACTAGCGGGAGGAGCAGATACGCAGTATTTT	CSALRQLAGGADTQYF
-	TRBV20-1	TRBJ2-5	few	TGCAGTGCTAGTTCAGCGGAAGAGACCCAGTACTTC	CSASSAEETQYF
TRBD1	TRBV19	TRBJ1-2	-	TGTGCCAGTAGCCTCGCCGGGACAGTAAACTATGGCTACACCTTC	CASSLAGTVNYGYTF
TRBD2	TRBV20-1	TRBJ2-1	-	TGCAGTGCTAGCTCGCTAGCGGGAGTTGAGCAGTTCTTC	CSASSLAGVEQFF
TRBD1	TRBV27	TRBJ2-1	-	TGTGCCAGCAGTACCCGGGACAGGGGCGACAATGAGCAGTTCTTC	CASSTRDRGDNEQFF
TRBD2	TRBV27	TRBJ2-5	-	TGTGCCAGCAGTCCAGGGACTAGCGGGAGGGAGACCCAGTACTTC	CASSPGTSGRETQYF
TRBD1	TRBV5-8	TRBJ1-5	-	TGTGCCAGCAGCTTGTGGGACAGGGGAGGGAGCAATCAGCCCCAGCATTTT	CASSLWDRGGSNQPQHF
TRBD1	TRBV4-1	TRBJ1-1	-	TGCGCCAGCAGCCGAAGTGGGGACAGGAACACTGAAGCTTTCTTT	CASSRSGDRNTEAFF
-	TRBV6-4	TRBJ2-3	-	TGTGCCAGCAGTGACGGGAGCACAGATACGCAGTATTTT	CASSDGSTDTQYF
-	TRBV2	TRBJ2-1	few	TGTGCCAGCAGTGAAGACGGGGGAGGAGGGGTACTCTTC	CASSEDGGGGVLF
-	TRBV15	TRBJ1-2	-	TGTGCCACCAGCAGAGATAGGGATTCACGATACGGCTACACCTTC	CATSRDRDSRYGYTF
TRBD2	TRBV11-2	TRBJ2-7	-	TGTGCCAGCAGCACCCCGACTAGCGGGGACTACGAGCAGTACTTC	CASSTPTSGDYEQYF
-	TRBV2	TRBJ1-5	-	TGTGCCAGCAGTATTGACAGGAATCAGCCCCAGCATTTT	CASSIDRNQPQHF
-	TRBV6-2/TRBV6-3	TRBJ2-2	-	TGTGCCAGCAGTTTCGGGGAGGCCGGGGAGCTGTTTTTT	CASSFGEAGELFF
TRBD2	TRBV6-1	TRBJ2-3	-	TGTGCCAGCAGCTATCGGACTAGCGGCACAGATACGCAGTATTTT	CASSYRTSGTDTQYF
-	TRBV20-1	TRBJ1-6	few	TGCAGTGTAGGGTATAGCACTGGTTCACCCCTCCACTTT	CSVGYSTGSPLHF
TRBD2	TRBV6-1	TRBJ2-3	-	TGTGCCAGCAGTGCCGAATCAAGCGGGAGTAAAGATACGCAGTATTTT	CASSAESSGSKDTQYF
-	TRBV20-1	TRBJ1-5	-	TGCAGTGCTAGAGTTTGGGACGGAGGGTTGGATCAGCCCCAGCATTTT	CSARVWDGGLDQPQHF
TRBD2	TRBV2	TRBJ2-1	-	TGTGCCAGCAGCTTAGGACTAGCGGTCTCGAATGAGCAGTTCTTC	CASSLGLAVSNEQFF
-	TRBV6-5	TRBJ1-5	few	TGTGCCAGCAGTTACTCCAACAGGGATAGCAATCAGCCCCAGCATTTT	CASSYSNRDSNQPQHF
TRBD1	TRBV20-1	TRBJ2-5	-	TGCAGTGCTAGAGAAAACAGGGGCCAAGAGACCCAGTACTTC	CSARENRGQETQYF